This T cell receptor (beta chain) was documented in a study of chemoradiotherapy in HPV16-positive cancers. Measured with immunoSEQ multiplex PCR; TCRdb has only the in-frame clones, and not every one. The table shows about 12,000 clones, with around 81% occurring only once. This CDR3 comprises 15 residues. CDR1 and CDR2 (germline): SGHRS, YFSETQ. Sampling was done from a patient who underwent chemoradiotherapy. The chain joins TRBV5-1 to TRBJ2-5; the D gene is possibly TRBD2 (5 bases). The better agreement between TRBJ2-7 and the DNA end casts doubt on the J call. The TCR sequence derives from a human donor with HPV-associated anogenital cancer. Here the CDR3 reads CASSLVVAGTYEQYF. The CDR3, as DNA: TGCGCCAGCAGCTTGGTTGTGGCGGGTACCTACGAGCAGTACTTC.